The 24 T cell receptor beta chains listed next were all sequenced from one sample in a study of T cell responses to AZD1222 COVID-19 vaccine. TCRdb's copy holds only in-frame clones and misses some; the assay was immunoSEQ multiplex PCR. Of roughly 100,000 clones listed, roughly 80% are singletons. The sample here was peripheral blood, taken on day 0 of AZD1222 vaccination. The source is an adult in good health.

The V gene is TRBV12-5, the J gene TRBJ2-7; tentatively, D is TRBD1 (5 bases). Germline-derived CDR1 and CDR2 are LGHNT and FRNRAP. V lost 2 bases and J 7 bases, leaving 15 bases between the germline ends. This CDR3 comprises 14 residues. The CDR3 loop reads CASGLWQGLGEQYF. The CDR3 DNA reads TGTGCTAGTGGTTTGTGGCAGGGTCTAGGGGAGCAGTACTTC. Looking up the rest from reference TRBV12-5 and TRBJ2-7 gives the full variable domain: DARVTQTPRHKVTEMGQEVTMRCQPILGHNTVFWYRQTMMQGLELLAYFRNRAPLDDSGMPKDRFSAEMPDATLATLKIQPSEPRDSAVYFCASGLWQGLGEQYFGPGTRLTVT.

V is TRBV21-1 and J is TRBJ2-1; whether TRBD1, the table's D call, matches the DNA was not checked. TRBV21-1 is a pseudogene. This CDR3 contains 17 residues. Here the CDR3 DNA reads TGTGCCAGCAACAATCTCAGAGGGGGGGACAGGTGTGATGAGCAGTTCTTC. Translated, it gives CASNNLRGGDRCDEQFF.

V gene TRBV5-5 combines with J gene TRBJ2-3; D may correspond to TRBD1 or TRBD2 (5 bases each). CDR1 and CDR2 (germline): SGHKS, YYEKEE (reference sequence). The CDR3 is 15 amino acids. The V and J ends lost 7 bases and 2 bases respectively, with 17 bases between them. CDR3 sequence: CASEGPQRPTDTQYF. The CDR3 nucleotides are TGTGCCAGCGAGGGACCGCAGCGACCCACAGATACGCAGTATTTT.

This chain links TRBV10-3 with TRBJ1-2; 9 bases match TRBD1. Per germline, CDR1 ENHRY and CDR2 SYGVKD. V lost 11 bases and J lost 4; bases outside the gene matches: 5. The CDR3 runs 12 residues. DNA for the CDR3: TGTGCCTCAAGGGACAGGGCCTATGGCTACACCTTC. Translation: CASRDRAYGYTF.

V usage is TRBV7-9 and J usage is TRBJ2-7; 9 bases are shared with TRBD1. Trimming took 4 bases from V and 5 from J; bases not matched to a gene: 6. Looked up from germline, CDR1 is SEHNR and CDR2 is FQNEAQ (reference sequence). The CDR3 runs 14 residues. The CDR3 DNA sequence: TGTGCCAGCAGCTACCGGGACAGGGCCCACGAGCAGTACTTC. It is translated as CASSYRDRAHEQYF.

CDR3 in amino acids: CAISLGQNDGYTF. The CDR3 DNA reads TGTGCCATCAGTCTTGGACAGAACGATGGCTACACCTTC. The chain combines TRBV10-3 with TRBJ1-2, with D possibly matching TRBD1 (6 bases). The CDR3 totals 13 residues. CDR1 and CDR2 from the germline V gene are ENHRY and SYGVKD. V lost 5 bases and J lost 6, with 13 bases in between.

The CDR3 DNA follows: TGTGCCAGCAGCGTACAAGCGGGGGGGCAGCCCCAGCATTTT. Encoded protein: CASSVQAGGQPQHF. V usage is TRBV9 and J usage is TRBJ1-5; D is possibly TRBD1 (5 bases). V gave up 1 base and J gave up 7 bases, with 12 bases separating them. This CDR3 comprises 14 residues. Looked up from germline, CDR1 is SGDLS and CDR2 is YYNGEE.

The chain combines TRBV19 with TRBJ2-1, with 7 positions matching TRBD1. V lost 0 bases to trimming and J lost 8 bases; unmatched junction nucleotides: 16. CDR1 is LNHDA, CDR2 SQIVND, per germline (reference sequence). This CDR3 has 18 residues. The CDR3 coding sequence is TGTGCCAGTAGTATAGATTTCTGGAGACAGGGAAGGGGCGATGAGCAGTTCTTC. Amino acid sequence: CASSIDFWRQGRGDEQFF.

This chain uses TRBV10-3 with TRBJ1-1, with 7 bases that match TRBD1. CDR3 length equals 15 residues. V trimming: 4 bases; J trimming: 1 base; junction bases outside the gene matches: 6. CDR1 and CDR2 (germline): ENHRY, SYGVKD. CDR3 amino acids: CAISAIEGANTEAFF. The CDR3 coding sequence is TGTGCCATCAGTGCAATAGAGGGGGCGAACACTGAAGCTTTCTTT.

This clone was detected only a few times. This chain joins TRBV4-3 and TRBJ1-2; D is perhaps TRBD1 (5 bases). Trimming took off 0 bases at V and 2 bases at J, with 10 bases between the two ends. CDR1 LGHNA and CDR2 YSLEER come from the germline V gene. This CDR3 region has 15 residues. Here the CDR3 DNA reads TGCGCCAGCAGCCAAGACGCATGGGGGAACTATGGCTACACCTTC. Translating gives CASSQDAWGNYGYTF.

Comments on this clone: This specimen includes other DNA sequences encoding the same CDR3. DNA for the CDR3: TGTGCCAGCAGCTTAGGTCAGACGAGCAATCAGCCCCAGCATTTT. It encodes CASSLGQTSNQPQHF. The V and J genes are TRBV7-2 and TRBJ1-5; D is unresolved. The germline gives CDR1 SGHTA, CDR2 FQGNSA. V was shortened by 1 base and J by 1 base, with 8 bases between the two germline ends. The CDR3 consists of 15 residues.

This clone was observed a few times. The chain's CDR3 is CASSLTANTEAFF. CDR3 in DNA: TGTGCCAGCAGCTTGACTGCGAACACTGAAGCTTTCTTT. The V and J genes are TRBV5-5 and TRBJ1-1; D unresolved. The V gene lost 1 base and the J gene lost 1 base, with 5 bases spanning the gap. The CDR3 runs 13 residues. Per the germline V gene, CDR1 is SGHKS and CDR2 is YYEKEE (reference sequence).

The chain links TRBV9 to TRBJ2-5; 10 nucleotides line up with TRBD2. There are 20 residues in the CDR3. Germline lookup yields CDR1 SGDLS and CDR2 YYNGEE. V lost 2 bases, J lost 5 bases, and 21 bases stayed unmatched. Written as DNA, the CDR3 is TGTGCCAGCAGCGTTCATATAGGAAGCGGGGGGGAACAAAGAGTCGAGACCCAGTACTTC. It encodes CASSVHIGSGGEQRVETQYF.

The CDR3 loop is CATSGAGTRQHF. CDR3 DNA: TGTGCCACCAGTGGTGCCGGGACCCGACAGCATTTT. This sequence joins TRBV24-1 and TRBJ1-5, with a tentative D call TRBD1 (5 bases). V lost 5 bases, J lost 13 bases, and 14 bases lay in between. The germline V gene encodes CDR1 KGHDR and CDR2 SFDVKD. The CDR3 contains 12 residues.

The chain recombines TRBV11-3 with TRBJ1-2; 10 nucleotides agree with TRBD1. V dropped 3 bases and J dropped 5; count of bases not matched to a gene: 15. The CDR3 length is 18 residues. Germline V gene sequence: CDR1 SGHNT, CDR2 YENEEA. CDR3 coding DNA: TGTGCCAGCAGCTTGTCTTCCGGGACAGGGGCGCCTGATTATGGCTACACCTTC. This sequence encodes CASSLSSGTGAPDYGYTF.

The V call is TRBV21-1, the J call TRBJ1-4; the D call in the table, TRBD1, was not verified against the DNA. TRBV21-1 counts as a pseudogene. The CDR3 sequence is 14 residues long. The CDR3 DNA is TGTGCCAGCAGCAAAGAGACAGGGGCAGAAAAACTGTTTTTT. This encodes CASSKETGAEKLFF.

The rearrangement joins TRBV3-1 (or the pseudogene TRBV3-2) to TRBJ1-1; D is perhaps TRBD1 (6 bases). Looked up from germline, CDR1 is LGHDT and CDR2 is YNNKEL (reference sequence). V shed 1 base and J shed 7 bases, with 10 bases lying between them. The CDR3 runs 13 residues. CDR3 nucleotide sequence: TGTGCCAGCAGCCAAGCGGGGGCGGGTGAAGCTTTCTTT. This translates into CASSQAGAGEAFF.

Here the CDR3 DNA reads TGCGCCAGCAGCTCCGACCCTAACAGGGTATTCTCTGAAGCTTTCTTT. This translates into CASSSDPNRVFSEAFF. V is TRBV5-1 and J is TRBJ1-1, with TRBD1 as a possible D gene (6 bases). V was pared by 3 bases and J by 6 bases, with 21 bases between. The germline gives CDR1 SGHRS, CDR2 YFSETQ. This CDR3 has 16 amino acids.

The chain recombines TRBV2 with TRBJ2-4; D is tentatively TRBD1 or TRBD2 (6 bases each). There are 15 residues in the CDR3. V was cut by 2 bases and J by 10 bases, with 18 bases left in between. Germline V gene lookup returns CDR1 SNHLY and CDR2 FYNNEI. The CDR3 nucleotides read TGTGCCAGCAGTGAATTAGGGGGGCAAGGAAGAATTCAGTACTTC. Its translation: CASSELGGQGRIQYF.

The chain has TRBV7-3 and TRBJ1-1; D gene ambiguous. V lost 5 bases to trimming and J lost 4 bases, with 11 bases between them. The CDR3 consists of 13 residues. The germline CDR1 and CDR2 sequences are SGHTA and FQGTGA. CDR3 in DNA: TGTGCCAGCAGCGAAGGAGGGAGCACTGAAGCTTTCTTT. This sequence encodes CASSEGGSTEAFF. Together with reference TRBV7-3 and TRBJ1-1, the CDR3 gives the full variable domain: GAGVSQTPSNKVTEKGKYVELRCDPISGHTALYWYRQSLGQGPEFLIYFQGTGAADDSGLPNDRFFAVRPEGSVSTLKIQRTERGDSAVYLCASSEGGSTEAFFGQGTRLTVV.

V is TRBV10-1 and J is TRBJ1-3; D ambiguous. There are 11 residues in the CDR3. Germline loops: CDR1 WNHNN, CDR2 SYGVQD (reference sequence). Trimming took 4 bases from V and 3 from J, leaving 1 base between them. The CDR3 DNA follows: TGCGCCAGCAGTGTTGGAAACACCATATATTTT. This codes for CASSVGNTIYF.

The chain couples TRBV7-2 to TRBJ2-7; TRBD2 agrees at 11 bases. V shed 5 bases and J 4 bases; nucleotides not matched to a gene: 7. The CDR3 length is 15 residues. Germline CDR1 is SGHTA and CDR2 is FQGNSA. The CDR3 here is CASSKLAGAVYEQYV. CDR3 DNA sequence: TGTGCCAGCAGCAAACTAGCGGGGGCCGTTTACGAGCAGTACGTC.

V gene TRBV14 combines with J gene TRBJ1-6, with unresolved D. The V and J ends lost 4 bases and 8 bases respectively, with 9 bases between them. This CDR3 region has 13 residues. The germline gives CDR1 SGHDN, CDR2 FVKESK. The CDR3 DNA reads TGTGCCAGCAGCCCAATACCAGATTCACCCCTCCACTTT. As protein: CASSPIPDSPLHF.

The chain links TRBV28 to TRBJ1-1; maybe TRBD1 (5 bases). CDR1 is MDHEN, CDR2 SYDVKM, per germline. The CDR3 spans 13 residues. Trimming took off 6 bases at V and 1 base at J, with 9 bases between the two ends. CDR3 coding DNA: TGTGCCAGCAGATGGGGGACGAACACTGAAGCTTTCTTT. Amino acid sequence: CASRWGTNTEAFF.